Below are 23 T cell receptor beta chains sequenced from a single sample in a study of control samples from healthy donors and cancer patients. The assay was immunoSEQ multiplex PCR, and TCRdb's table has in-frame clones only and misses some. Of over 150,000 clones in the sample, about 92% are singletons; the top ten hold around 1.5%. Sequenced: blood. The origin of the receptors is a man under 40 in good health.

This clone was seen a single time. This rearrangement joins TRBV24-1 to TRBJ2-6; possible D gene TRBD1, 5 bases. The CDR3 spans 16 residues. Germline CDR1 KGHDR, CDR2 SFDVKD. The V and J ends lost 6 bases and 0 bases respectively, with 11 bases between them. The CDR3 DNA follows: TGTGCCACCAGTTTATCAGGGCTCTCTGGGGCCAACGTCCTGACTTTC. Translated: CATSLSGLSGANVLTF.

Here the CDR3 DNA reads TGTGCCAGCAGCTTAACGACAAACACCATATATTTT. Translated, it gives CASSLTTNTIYF. This chain joins TRBV7-2 and TRBJ1-3; no reliable D call. The V and J ends lost 2 bases and 6 bases respectively, with 5 bases between them. CDR3 length: 12 amino acids. Germline CDR1 and CDR2: SGHTA and FQGNSA.

This rearrangement joins TRBV5-6 to TRBJ2-2; 7 bases align to TRBD1. Germline V gene lookup returns CDR1 SGHDT and CDR2 YYEEEE. This CDR3 has 18 amino acids. V lost 2 bases to trimming and J lost 0 bases; unmatched junction nucleotides: 10. In DNA, the CDR3 is TGTGCCAGCAGCTTAACAGGGGTCCGCTTCGCGAACACCGGGGAGCTGTTTTTT. It specifies CASSLTGVRFANTGELFF.

The chain employs TRBV27 and TRBJ1-4; 8 nucleotides align to TRBD1. With 6 bases clipped from V and 4 bases from J, the junction kept 7 bases outside the gene matches. There are 15 residues in the CDR3. The germline gives CDR1 MNHEY, CDR2 SMNVEV (reference sequence). CDR3 amino acids: CASRLPGQGNEKLFF. The CDR3 DNA sequence: TGTGCCAGCAGACTCCCCGGACAGGGTAATGAAAAACTGTTTTTT.

The chain uses TRBV3-1 (or the pseudogene TRBV3-2) and TRBJ2-5; 10 bases are a match to TRBD2. CDR1 and CDR2 (germline): LGHDT, YNNKEL (reference sequence). The CDR3 runs 16 residues. Trimming at V came to 0 bases and at J to 9 bases, leaving 10 bases not matched to a gene. The CDR3 nucleotides read TGTGCCAGCAGCCAAGATGTCCTAGCGGGGGCCGTGCCCCAGTACTTC. It yields the protein CASSQDVLAGAVPQYF.

The chain combines TRBV2 with TRBJ1-4; tentative D call: TRBD1 (5 bases). The CDR3 is 15 amino acids. The germline gives CDR1 SNHLY, CDR2 FYNNEI. Trimming took 4 bases from V and 0 from J, leaving 9 bases between them. CDR3 DNA sequence: TGTGCCAGCAGTGGGGACGGCGCAACTAATGAAAAACTGTTTTTT. Translated, it gives CASSGDGATNEKLFF. Based on the CDR3 plus reference TRBV2 and TRBJ1-4, the full variable domain is EPEVTQTPSHQVTQMGQEVILRCVPISNHLYFYWYRQILGQKVEFLVSFYNNEISEKSEIFDDQFSVERPDGSNFTLKIRSTKLEDSAMYFCASSGDGATNEKLFFGSGTQLSVL.

The rearrangement links TRBV19 to TRBJ2-3; 9 bases map to TRBD2. Losses at the gene ends were 4 bases for V and 2 bases for J; bases not matched to a gene: 7. Germline V gene sequence: CDR1 LNHDA, CDR2 SQIVND (reference sequence). This CDR3 has 16 amino acids. The CDR3 loop reads CASSTIAGDITDTQYF. The CDR3 bases are TGTGCCAGTAGTACTATAGCGGGGGATATCACAGATACGCAGTATTTT.

The chain employs TRBV5-4 and TRBJ2-5; D gene uncertain. The CDR3 has 14 residues. Germline CDR1 reads SGHNT; CDR2 reads YYREEE (reference sequence). V lost 3 bases and J lost 4, with 13 bases in between. The CDR3 DNA sequence: TGTGCCAGCAGCTGGGCCGGGTCTCGAGAGACCCAGTACTTC. The encoded protein is CASSWAGSRETQYF.

In this sample, this clone turned up once. For the CDR3, the DNA is TGTGCCAGCAGGGGGGACGGGAACACTGAAGCTTTCTTT. This codes for CASRGDGNTEAFF. This chain links TRBV11-3 with TRBJ1-1; D is perhaps TRBD1 (5 bases). The V gene's germline CDR1 is SGHNT and CDR2 YENEEA. The V end lost 6 bases, the J end lost 1 base, and 9 bases lay between the germline ends. The CDR3 extends over 13 amino acids.

The V call is TRBV30, the J call TRBJ2-2; possibly TRBD1 or TRBD2 for D (5 bases each). The CDR3 covers 13 residues. Germline CDR1 GTSNPN, CDR2 SVGIG (reference sequence). CDR3 region: CAGNEQGAGELFF. CDR3 in DNA: TGTGCTGGGAACGAGCAGGGAGCAGGGGAGCTGTTTTTT.

This chain joins TRBV27 and TRBJ2-1; perhaps TRBD2 as D (5 bases). The CDR3 runs 18 residues. The germline V and J ends were trimmed by 2 bases and 1 base, with 18 bases remaining between them. Germline V gives CDR1 MNHEY, CDR2 SMNVEV (reference sequence). CDR3 protein: CASSLRGLGGLSYNEQFF. DNA of the CDR3: TGTGCCAGCAGTTTAAGAGGGTTGGGCGGATTATCCTACAATGAGCAGTTCTTC.

The rearrangement joins TRBV4-1 to TRBJ2-1; 9 bases are shared with TRBD2. Germline V gives CDR1 MGHRA, CDR2 YSYEKL. CDR3 length: 15 residues. V lost 1 base and J lost 5; bases outside the gene matches: 3. The CDR3 DNA follows: TGCGCCAGCAGCCAAGGGCTAGCGGGAAACAATGAGCAGTTCTTC. It yields the protein CASSQGLAGNNEQFF.

The chain recombines TRBV7-2 with TRBJ2-7, with D unclear. Looked up from germline, CDR1 is SGHTA and CDR2 is FQGNSA. V lost 5 bases and J lost 3, with 14 bases in between. The CDR3 extends over 14 amino acids. The CDR3 is CASSPPPPVYEQYF. CDR3 coding DNA: TGTGCCAGCAGCCCCCCACCGCCGGTCTACGAGCAGTACTTC.

The V call is TRBV5-1, the J call TRBJ2-7, with D hard to call. Germline assignment: CDR1 SGHRS and CDR2 YFSETQ. The CDR3 totals 13 residues. V was shortened by 1 base and J by 2 bases, with 7 bases between the two germline ends. DNA for the CDR3: TGCGCCAGCAGCTTGAACGGTCCCTACGAGCAGTACTTC. This gives the protein CASSLNGPYEQYF.

The chain has TRBV12-5 and TRBJ1-1, with D unclear. Deletions cut 6 bases from V and 5 bases from J, with 1 base between. Germline values: CDR1 LGHNT, CDR2 FRNRAP. The CDR3 sequence is 9 residues long. CDR3 bases: TGTGCTAGTGGGACTGAAGCTTTCTTT. Its protein is CASGTEAFF.

The rearrangement links TRBV29-1 to TRBJ1-1; 10 bases fit TRBD1. Unmatched junction bases numbered 7, after V lost 4 bases and J lost 8 bases. The germline gives CDR1 SQVTM, CDR2 ANQGSEA. The CDR3 has 13 amino acids. The CDR3 reads CSVVRDRGSEAFF. The CDR3 DNA reads as TGCAGCGTTGTTCGGGACAGGGGATCCGAAGCTTTCTTT.

The sample holds one count of this clone. The chain recombines TRBV19 with TRBJ2-7; TRBD1 matches 7 bases. Unmatched junction bases numbered 6, after V lost 6 bases and J lost 1 base. This CDR3 comprises 14 residues. CDR1 is LNHDA, CDR2 SQIVND, per germline (reference sequence). This CDR3 is CASSPLTGSYEQYF. The CDR3 nucleotides are TGTGCCAGTAGCCCCTTGACAGGGTCCTACGAGCAGTACTTC.

The chain combines TRBV19 with TRBJ2-1; D is perhaps TRBD2 (5 bases). Germline V gene lookup returns CDR1 LNHDA and CDR2 SQIVND (reference sequence). The CDR3 has 14 amino acids. V lost 1 base, J lost 3 bases, and 7 bases lay in between. The CDR3 region is CASSIAGNYNEQFF. Written as DNA, the CDR3 is TGTGCCAGTAGTATAGCGGGAAACTACAATGAGCAGTTCTTC.

The gene calls are TRBV6-6 and TRBJ2-5, with D possibly called TRBD1 or TRBD2 (6 bases each). Germline V gives CDR1 MNHNY, CDR2 SVGAGI (reference sequence). This CDR3 contains 12 residues. V lost 10 bases and J lost 4, with 13 bases in between. The DNA of the CDR3 is TGTGCCACAGCCGGAGGGGGAGAGACCCAGTACTTC. Residues: CATAGGGETQYF.

The chain combines TRBV5-4 with TRBJ1-6; D may be TRBD1 (5 bases). Trimming stripped 4 bases from V and 6 bases from J, with 11 bases between. Germline lookup yields CDR1 SGHNT and CDR2 YYREEE (reference sequence). This CDR3 has 14 residues. CDR3: CASSQTASNSPLHF. CDR3 nucleotides: TGTGCCAGCAGCCAGACAGCCAGTAATTCACCCCTCCACTTT.

V gene TRBV6-5 combines with J gene TRBJ2-2; the match to TRBD1 covers 9 bases. The V gene's germline CDR1 is MNHEY and CDR2 SVGAGI. The V segment lost 7 bases and the J segment 6 bases; nucleotides outside the gene matches: 6. The CDR3 has 14 residues. The CDR3 loop is CASTGTGTSGELFF. As DNA, the CDR3 is TGTGCCAGCACCGGGACAGGGACCTCCGGGGAGCTGTTTTTT.

This sequence joins TRBV7-9 and TRBJ1-5, with D maybe TRBD1 (5 bases). Germline-derived CDR1 and CDR2 are SEHNR and FQNEAQ (reference sequence). V was trimmed by 5 bases and J by 1 base, leaving 12 bases between them. The CDR3 extends over 15 amino acids. CDR3 region: CASSPLGDSNQPQHF. The CDR3 nucleotides read TGTGCCAGCAGCCCCCTGGGGGACAGCAATCAGCCCCAGCATTTT.

This clone was detected only a few times. The chain links TRBV6-2 or TRBV6-3 to TRBJ2-7, with D perhaps matching TRBD2 (6 bases). Trimming stripped 6 bases from V and 5 bases from J, with 14 bases between. The CDR3 covers 13 residues. Germline V lookup: CDR1 MNHEY, CDR2 SVGEGT. The CDR3 spells CASSNSGGDEQYF. For the CDR3, the DNA is TGTGCCAGCAGCAACAGCGGAGGGGACGAGCAGTACTTC.